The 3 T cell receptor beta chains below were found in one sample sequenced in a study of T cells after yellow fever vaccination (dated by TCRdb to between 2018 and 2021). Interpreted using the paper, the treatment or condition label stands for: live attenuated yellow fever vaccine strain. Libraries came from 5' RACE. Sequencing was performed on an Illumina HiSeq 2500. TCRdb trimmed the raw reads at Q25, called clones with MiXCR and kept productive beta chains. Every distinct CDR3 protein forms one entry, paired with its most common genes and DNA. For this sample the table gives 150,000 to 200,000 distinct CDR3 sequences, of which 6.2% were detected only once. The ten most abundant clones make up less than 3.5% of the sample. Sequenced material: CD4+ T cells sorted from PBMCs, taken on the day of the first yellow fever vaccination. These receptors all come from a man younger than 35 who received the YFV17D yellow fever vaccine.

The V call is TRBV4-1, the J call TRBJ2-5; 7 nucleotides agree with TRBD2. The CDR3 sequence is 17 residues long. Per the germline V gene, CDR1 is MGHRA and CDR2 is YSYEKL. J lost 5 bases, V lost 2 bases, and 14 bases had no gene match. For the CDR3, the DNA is TGCGCCAGCAGCCAATCCCGGGACTATGCTTCAGGGGAGACCCAGTACTTC. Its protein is CASSQSRDYASGETQYF.

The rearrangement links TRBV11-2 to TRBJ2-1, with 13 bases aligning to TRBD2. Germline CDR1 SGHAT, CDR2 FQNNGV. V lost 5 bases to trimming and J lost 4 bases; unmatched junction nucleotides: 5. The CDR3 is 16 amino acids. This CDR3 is CASSPGLAGSYNEQFF. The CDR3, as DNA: TGTGCCAGCAGCCCGGGACTAGCGGGGAGTTACAATGAGCAGTTCTTC.

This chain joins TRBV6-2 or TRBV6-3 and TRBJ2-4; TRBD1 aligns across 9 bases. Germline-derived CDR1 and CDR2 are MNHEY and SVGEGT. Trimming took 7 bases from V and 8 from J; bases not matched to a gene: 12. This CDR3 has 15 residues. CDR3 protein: CASTSDRGRLDIQYF. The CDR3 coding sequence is TGTGCCAGCACCTCGGACAGGGGCCGCCTCGACATTCAGTACTTC.